This paragraph reports one T cell receptor (beta chain). Its antigen is undetermined. The time point: sample taken at primary tumor resection. Patients with untreated early-stage non-small cell lung cancer, numbering 72, were the donors. The sample comes from a study of spatial heterogeneity in lung cancer. MiXCR, run by TCRdb on the 5' RACE reads, gives a single entry per CDR3 protein. The sample lists 4,000 to 5,500 distinct CDR3 sequences, roughly 8.7% occurring once. V was trimmed by 3 bases and J by 2 bases, leaving 10 bases between them. This CDR3 contains 14 residues. Findings and caveats of the study: Expanded alpha and beta TCR counts within tumors tracked tumor mutation counts. Coverage of tumor T cells was estimated at about 7% for alpha chains and 13% for beta chains.

The clonotype comes from a female donor with early-stage non-small cell lung cancer. The input for sequencing was lung tumor tissue, taken at surgery. This chain uses TRBV12-3 or TRBV12-4 with TRBJ1-2, with D unclear. DNA of the CDR3: TGTGCCAGCAGTTTCTCGTCCCAAAACTATGGCTACACCTTC. It is translated as CASSFSSQNYGYTF.